These 22 T cell receptor beta chains were all obtained from the same sample, sequenced in a study of sequential checkpoint blockade in melanoma. Specified treatment: randomized to nivolumab then ipilimumab (arm A) or the reverse (arm B). The table came from immunoSEQ multiplex PCR; TCRdb's copy has only in-frame clones and leaves some out. The table lists fewer than 4,500 clones, about 60% of them singletons. Specimen: CD8+ T cells sorted from blood (inferred from file names), collected from a patient given nivolumab and ipilimumab in sequence. The origin of the receptors is a human donor with melanoma.

The rearrangement uses TRBV11-2 and TRBJ2-7; D unresolved. V was pared by 1 base and J by 1 base, with 8 bases between. CDR3 size: 14 residues. Germline CDR1 is SGHAT and CDR2 is FQNNGV. The CDR3 region has the DNA TGTGCCAGCAGCTTAGTAAGCGCGTCCTACGAGCAGTACTTC. Encoded protein: CASSLVSASYEQYF.

The V gene is TRBV19, the J gene TRBJ1-1; 7 bases line up with TRBD1. The germline CDR1 and CDR2 sequences are LNHDA and SQIVND (reference sequence). The J segment lost 4 bases and the V segment lost 6 bases, leaving 2 bases of the junction unmatched. There are 12 residues in the CDR3. CDR3: CASRTGFTEAFF. DNA for the CDR3: TGTGCCAGTAGGACAGGGTTCACTGAAGCTTTCTTT.

The chain employs TRBV4-1 and TRBJ2-7, with TRBD2 as a possible D gene (5 bases). The CDR3 consists of 15 residues. CDR1 MGHRA and CDR2 YSYEKL come from the germline V gene. With 0 bases removed from V and 1 base from J, the gap between germline ends came to 10 bases. The CDR3 bases are TGCGCCAGCAGCCAAGAGCCTAGCTCTTCCTACGAGCAGTACTTC. Translation gives CASSQEPSSSYEQYF.

This clone was detected only a few times. The V and J genes are TRBV12-2 and TRBJ1-2. TRBV12-2 is tagged as a pseudogene. The CDR3 is made up of 15 amino acids. CDR3 residues: CASRSSAGGYYGYTF. CDR3 DNA sequence: TGTGCAAGTCGCTCCTCCGCCGGGGGGTACTATGGCTACACCTTC.

The V call is TRBV5-6, the J call TRBJ2-7, with TRBD1 identical over 11 bases. Germline trimming cut 3 bases from V and 3 bases from J; bases unmatched to any gene: 11. This CDR3 is 17 amino acids long. The germline gives CDR1 SGHDT, CDR2 YYEEEE. The CDR3 bases are TGTGCCAGCAGCTCGGACAGGGGGCTGTCCGTGATCTACGAGCAGTACTTC. This gives the protein CASSSDRGLSVIYEQYF.

The gene calls are TRBV30 and TRBJ1-2; a possible D gene is TRBD1 (6 bases). V gave up 1 base and J gave up 7 bases, with 19 bases separating them. The length of the CDR3 is 15 residues. CDR1 GTSNPN and CDR2 SVGIG come from the germline V gene (reference sequence). As DNA, the CDR3 is TGTGCCTGGAGTGGTTCTTGGGGGGGCGCGTTTGGCTACACCTTC. Translated, it gives CAWSGSWGGAFGYTF. The variable domain in full, with the rest retrieved from reference TRBV30 and TRBJ1-2, is SQTIHQWPATLVQPVGSPLSLECTVEGTSNPNLYWYRQAAGRGLQLLFYSVGIGQISSEVPQNLSASRPQDRQFILSSKKLLLSDSGFYLCAWSGSWGGAFGYTFGSGTRLTVV.

CDR3 DNA sequence: TGTGCCAGCAGTGGAGGAGGGGGCTACACCTTC. Encoded protein: CASSGGGGYTF. The genes are TRBV2 and TRBJ1-2; D unresolved. From germline, CDR1 is SNHLY and CDR2 FYNNEI. This CDR3 is built from 11 residues. V was shortened by 4 bases and J by 8 bases, with 8 bases between the two germline ends.

This clone was recorded only once. The gene calls are TRBV9 and TRBJ2-7, with D perhaps TRBD2 (6 bases). Germline-derived CDR1 and CDR2 are SGDLS and YYNGEE. This CDR3 region has 13 residues. V lost 8 bases, J lost 3 bases, and 15 bases lay in between. CDR3 protein: CARLDEGGYEQYF. Written as DNA, the CDR3 is TGTGCCAGATTAGATGAGGGAGGCTACGAGCAGTACTTC.

This clone was seen a few times. The rearrangement joins TRBV7-8 to TRBJ2-7; 7 positions agree with TRBD1. V lost 5 bases, J lost 0 bases, and 7 bases stayed unmatched. Germline V gene data show CDR1 as SGHVS and CDR2 as FQNEAQ. This CDR3 comprises 15 residues. Here the CDR3 reads CASSIRQGPSYEQYF. The CDR3 nucleotides are TGTGCCAGCAGCATACGACAGGGCCCCTCCTACGAGCAGTACTTC.

The CDR3, as DNA: TGTGCCAGCAGCCAAGAAGGGGCGGGAGGGGTAGGTGAGCAGTACTTC. It codes for CASSQEGAGGVGEQYF. This chain uses TRBV4-2 with TRBJ2-7; the match to TRBD2 covers 9 bases. Germline V gives CDR1 LGHNA, CDR2 YNFKEQ. The CDR3 is 16 residues long. V shed 0 bases, J shed 7 bases, and the junction held 10 bases outside the gene matches.

V is TRBV9 and J is TRBJ2-7; 10 bases align to TRBD1. Looked up from germline, CDR1 is SGDLS and CDR2 is YYNGEE. The CDR3 runs to 13 residues. The J segment lost 6 bases and the V segment lost 2 bases, leaving 2 bases of the junction unmatched. As DNA, the CDR3 is TGTGCCAGCAGCGTCGGACAGGGGGGCGAGCAGTACTTC. Amino acid sequence: CASSVGQGGEQYF.

A few counts support this clone. This rearrangement joins TRBV18 to TRBJ1-2; tentative D call: TRBD1 (5 bases). Trimming stripped 4 bases from V and 3 bases from J, with 15 bases between. Germline V gene sequence: CDR1 KGHSH, CDR2 LQKENI. The CDR3 spans 15 residues. Here the CDR3 reads CASSLTGRADYGYTF. In DNA, the CDR3 is TGTGCCAGCTCACTCACTGGCAGGGCCGACTATGGCTACACCTTC.

The J gene is TRBJ2-5, the V gene TRBV5-4; 10 bases map to TRBD1. The J call may not be correct, given that the DNA end is closer to TRBJ2-7. CDR1 and CDR2 from the germline V gene are SGHNT and YYREEE (reference sequence). The length of the CDR3 is 15 residues. This CDR3 reads CASSFQGTGAFEQYF. The CDR3 nucleotides read TGTGCCAGCAGCTTCCAGGGGACAGGGGCCTTCGAGCAGTACTTC.

This chain uses TRBV6-6 with TRBJ2-7; 8 bases fit TRBD2. Trimming removed 4 bases from V and 3 bases from J; junction bases left unmatched: 2. The germline CDR1 and CDR2 sequences are MNHNY and SVGAGI (reference sequence). The CDR3 contains 13 residues. The chain's CDR3 is CASSLGTSYEQYF. The CDR3 DNA sequence: TGTGCCAGCAGTTTAGGGACTAGCTACGAGCAGTACTTC.

The chain employs TRBV4-1 and TRBJ2-7; tentatively, D is TRBD2 (7 bases). From germline, CDR1 is MGHRA and CDR2 YSYEKL. There are 18 residues in the CDR3. Trimming took off 0 bases at V and 0 bases at J, with 18 bases between the two ends. CDR3 coding DNA: TGCGCCAGCAGCCAAGATTCGCGGAGAGGGGGGGACTCCTACGAGCAGTACTTC. Translated: CASSQDSRRGGDSYEQYF.

CDR3 in amino acids: CASSPTGGPSYEQYF. In DNA, the CDR3 is TGTGCCAGCTCACCAACAGGGGGCCCCTCCTACGAGCAGTACTTC. The chain is built from TRBV18 and TRBJ2-7, with 9 bases fitting TRBD1. The CDR3 loop spans 15 amino acids. The V gene's germline CDR1 is KGHSH and CDR2 LQKENI. The ends lost 2 bases at V and 0 bases at J; junction bases unmatched: 2. Based on the CDR3 plus reference TRBV18 and TRBJ2-7, the full variable domain is NAGVMQNPRHLVRRRGQEARLRCSPMKGHSHVYWYRQLPEEGLKFMVYLQKENIIDESGMPKERFSAEFPKEGPSILRIQQVVRGDSAAYFCASSPTGGPSYEQYFGPGTRLTVT.

This chain joins TRBV7-2 and TRBJ2-7, with 8 bases identical to TRBD2. The CDR3 contains 13 residues. Trimming took 5 bases from V and 6 from J; bases not matched to a gene: 6. CDR1 is SGHTA, CDR2 FQGNSA, per germline. The CDR3 DNA reads TGTGCCAGCAGCATCCAGCGGGGGTCCGAGCAGTACTTC. It is translated as CASSIQRGSEQYF.

This clone showed up just a few times. The genes are TRBV7-3 and TRBJ2-2, with D maybe TRBD2 (7 bases). The CDR3 consists of 17 residues. Trimming took 5 bases from V and 4 from J, leaving 20 bases between them. The V gene's germline CDR1 is SGHTA and CDR2 FQGTGA. The chain's CDR3 is CASSHPPGGGGTGELFF. DNA for the CDR3: TGTGCCAGCAGCCACCCGCCGGGGGGAGGGGGCACCGGGGAGCTGTTTTTT.

V is TRBV5-1 and J is TRBJ2-7; D possibly corresponds to TRBD2 (6 bases). V was clipped by 1 base and J by 0 bases, with 17 bases between them. This CDR3 comprises 17 residues. CDR1 and CDR2 (germline): SGHRS, YFSETQ. For the CDR3, the DNA is TGCGCCAGCAGCTTGCCCTACCGGGACTCAAGCTCCTACGAGCAGTACTTC. Translation: CASSLPYRDSSSYEQYF.

This chain connects TRBV6-1 to TRBJ2-7; 9 bases are a match to TRBD1. Germline V lookup: CDR1 MNHNS, CDR2 SASEGT. The junction had 9 bases not matched to a gene; V was cut back by 9 bases and J by 6 bases. The CDR3 sequence is 13 residues long. The CDR3 loop reads CASSGTGSPEQYF. The CDR3 DNA is TGTGCCAGTTCCGGGACAGGGTCCCCCGAGCAGTACTTC.

This clone was seen a single time. The V and J genes are TRBV5-1 and TRBJ1-1; a possible D gene is TRBD1 (6 bases). This CDR3 contains 17 residues. V was clipped by 0 bases and J by 2 bases, with 17 bases between them. Germline lookup yields CDR1 SGHRS and CDR2 YFSETQ. The CDR3 bases are TGCGCCAGCAGCTTGGCGACCCTCAGGGGAAACAACACTGAAGCTTTCTTT. This sequence encodes CASSLATLRGNNTEAFF.

This chain uses TRBV14 with TRBJ1-6; TRBD1 matches at 9 bases. There are 16 residues in the CDR3. Germline V gene data show CDR1 as SGHDN and CDR2 as FVKESK. V gave up 2 bases and J gave up 9 bases; unmatched junction bases: 8. The CDR3 region is CASSQPGTGFGSPLHF. The CDR3 coding sequence is TGTGCCAGCAGCCAACCCGGGACAGGGTTCGGTTCACCCCTCCACTTT.